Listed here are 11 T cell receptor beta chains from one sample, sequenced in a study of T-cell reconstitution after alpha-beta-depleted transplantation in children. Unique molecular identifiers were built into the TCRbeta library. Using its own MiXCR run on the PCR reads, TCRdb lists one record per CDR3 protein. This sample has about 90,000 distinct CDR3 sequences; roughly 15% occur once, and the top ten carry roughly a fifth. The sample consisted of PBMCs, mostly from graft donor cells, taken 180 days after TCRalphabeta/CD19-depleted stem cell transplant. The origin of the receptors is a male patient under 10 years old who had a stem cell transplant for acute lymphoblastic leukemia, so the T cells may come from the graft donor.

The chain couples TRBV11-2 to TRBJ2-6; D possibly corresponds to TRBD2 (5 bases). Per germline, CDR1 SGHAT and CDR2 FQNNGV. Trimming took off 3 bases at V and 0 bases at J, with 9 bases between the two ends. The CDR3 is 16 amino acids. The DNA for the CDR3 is TGTGCCAGCAGCTTGGGGAGCCCCTCTGGGGCCAACGTCCTGACTTTC. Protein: CASSLGSPSGANVLTF.

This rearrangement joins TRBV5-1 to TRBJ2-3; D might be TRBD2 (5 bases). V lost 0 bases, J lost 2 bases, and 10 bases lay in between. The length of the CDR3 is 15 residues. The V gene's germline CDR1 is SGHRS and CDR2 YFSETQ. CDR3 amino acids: CASSLAPDFTDTQYF. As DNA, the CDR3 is TGCGCCAGCAGCTTGGCCCCGGACTTCACAGATACGCAGTATTTT. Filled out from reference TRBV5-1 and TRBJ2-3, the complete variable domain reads KAGVTQTPRYLIKTRGQQVTLSCSPISGHRSVSWYQQTPGQGLQFLFEYFSETQRNKGNFPGRFSGRQFSNSRSEMNVSTLELGDSALYLCASSLAPDFTDTQYFGPGTRLTVL.

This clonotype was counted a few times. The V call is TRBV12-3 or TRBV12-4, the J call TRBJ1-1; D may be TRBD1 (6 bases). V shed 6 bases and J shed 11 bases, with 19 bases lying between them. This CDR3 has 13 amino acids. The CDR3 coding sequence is TGTGCCAGCAGGCCGGGACAAGAGATCGCGGCTTTCTTT. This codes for CASRPGQEIAAFF.

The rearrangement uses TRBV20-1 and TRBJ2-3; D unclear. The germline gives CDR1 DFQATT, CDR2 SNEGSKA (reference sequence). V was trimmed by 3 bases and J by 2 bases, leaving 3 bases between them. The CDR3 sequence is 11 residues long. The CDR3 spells CSASYTDTQYF. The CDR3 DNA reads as TGCAGTGCTAGCTACACAGATACGCAGTATTTT.

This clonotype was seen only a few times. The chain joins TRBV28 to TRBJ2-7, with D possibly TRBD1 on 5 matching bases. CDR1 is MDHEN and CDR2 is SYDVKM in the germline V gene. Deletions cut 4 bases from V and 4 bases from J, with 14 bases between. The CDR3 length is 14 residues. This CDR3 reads CASSSSAGWYEQYF. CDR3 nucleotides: TGTGCCAGCAGTTCGTCGGCAGGGTGGTACGAGCAGTACTTC.

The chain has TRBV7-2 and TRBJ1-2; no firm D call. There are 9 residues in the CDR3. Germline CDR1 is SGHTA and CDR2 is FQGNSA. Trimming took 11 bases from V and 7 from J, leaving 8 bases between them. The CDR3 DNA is TGTGCCTCGGGAGGTGGCTACACCTTC. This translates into CASGGGYTF.

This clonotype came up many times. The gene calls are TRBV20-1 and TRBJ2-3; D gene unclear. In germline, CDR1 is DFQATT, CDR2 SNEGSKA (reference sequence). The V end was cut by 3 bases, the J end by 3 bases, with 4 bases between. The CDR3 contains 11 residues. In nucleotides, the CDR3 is TGCAGTGCTAGGGTGACAGATACGCAGTATTTT. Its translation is CSARVTDTQYF.

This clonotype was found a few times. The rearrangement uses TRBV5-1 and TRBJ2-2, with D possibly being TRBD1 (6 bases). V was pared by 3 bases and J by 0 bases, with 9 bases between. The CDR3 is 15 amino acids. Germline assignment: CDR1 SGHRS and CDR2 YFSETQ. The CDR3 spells CASSSGTSNTGELFF. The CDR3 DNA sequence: TGCGCCAGCAGCTCAGGGACATCGAACACCGGGGAGCTGTTTTTT.

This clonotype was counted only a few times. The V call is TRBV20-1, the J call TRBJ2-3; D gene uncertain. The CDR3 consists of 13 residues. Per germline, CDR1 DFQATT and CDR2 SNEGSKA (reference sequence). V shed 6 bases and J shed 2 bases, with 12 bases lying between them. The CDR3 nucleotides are TGCAGTGCCTGGGGAATGCCCACAGATACGCAGTATTTT. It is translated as CSAWGMPTDTQYF.

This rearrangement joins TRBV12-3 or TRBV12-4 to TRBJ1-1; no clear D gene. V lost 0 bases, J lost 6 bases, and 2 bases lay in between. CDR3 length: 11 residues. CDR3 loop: CASSLAPEAFF. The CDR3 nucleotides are TGTGCCAGCAGTTTAGCGCCTGAAGCTTTCTTT.

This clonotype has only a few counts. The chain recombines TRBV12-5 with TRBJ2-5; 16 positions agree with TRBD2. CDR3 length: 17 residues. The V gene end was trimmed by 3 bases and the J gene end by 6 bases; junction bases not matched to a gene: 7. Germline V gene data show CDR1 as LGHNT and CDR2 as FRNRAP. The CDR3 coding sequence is TGTGCTAGTGGTTTTCTGGGACTAGCGGGGGGGCCGAAGACCCAGTACTTC. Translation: CASGFLGLAGGPKTQYF.